This passage covers 21 T cell receptor beta chains from one sample sequenced in a study of T cell responses to AZD1222 COVID-19 vaccine. The repertoire was sequenced with immunoSEQ multiplex PCR; TCRdb's copy has only in-frame clones and lacks some. The table records 150,000 or so clones, about 91% of them present only once. Sample: peripheral blood, taken on day 0 of AZD1222 vaccination. These TCRs come from an adult in good health.

This chain joins TRBV6-5 and TRBJ1-2; TRBD1 aligns across 7 bases. Trimming cost V 2 bases and J 5 bases; bases outside gene matches: 2. The CDR3 runs 13 residues. Germline CDR1 reads MNHEY; CDR2 reads SVGAGI. The DNA of the CDR3 is TGTGCCAGCAGTTACGGGACAGATTATGGCTACACCTTC. Translation gives CASSYGTDYGYTF.

V usage is TRBV5-5 and J usage is TRBJ2-7; 8 positions match TRBD1. The V segment lost 5 bases and the J segment 4 bases; nucleotides outside the gene matches: 11. The CDR3 covers 15 residues. The V gene's germline CDR1 is SGHKS and CDR2 YYEKEE (reference sequence). Here the CDR3 reads CASRSGGPGSYEQYF. CDR3 sequence (DNA): TGTGCCAGCAGGTCAGGGGGCCCTGGGTCTTACGAGCAGTACTTC.

The chain links TRBV19 to TRBJ1-3; D is possibly TRBD1 (6 bases). Germline loops: CDR1 LNHDA, CDR2 SQIVND (reference sequence). V was shortened by 1 base and J by 2 bases, with 15 bases between the two germline ends. The CDR3 extends over 17 amino acids. The CDR3 DNA follows: TGTGCCAGTAGTATAGTCGCGAGAGGGACAACTGGAAACACCATATATTTT. Encoded protein: CASSIVARGTTGNTIYF.

This chain links TRBV4-3 with TRBJ1-2; a weak D match, TRBD1 (5 bases). Germline CDR1 and CDR2: LGHNA and YSLEER. The CDR3 is made up of 14 amino acids. V was shortened by 1 base and J by 8 bases, with 14 bases between the two germline ends. The CDR3 reads CASSQVLGGRGYTF. CDR3 DNA sequence: TGCGCCAGCAGCCAAGTCCTGGGGGGGAGAGGCTACACCTTC.

This chain joins TRBV5-1 and TRBJ2-1; 9 nucleotides agree with TRBD1. The ends lost 5 bases at V and 4 bases at J; junction bases unmatched: 4. The CDR3 is made up of 14 amino acids. Germline V gene sequence: CDR1 SGHRS, CDR2 YFSETQ. This CDR3 is CASSRGTGYNEQFF. DNA for the CDR3: TGCGCCAGCAGTCGAGGGACAGGGTACAATGAGCAGTTCTTC.

V gene TRBV28 combines with J gene TRBJ1-2, with D maybe TRBD1 (5 bases). This CDR3 is built from 16 residues. Germline V CDR1 and CDR2: MDHEN, SYDVKM. V lost 6 bases, J lost 8 bases, and 25 bases lay in between. This CDR3 is CASRPDGRGLNVGYTF. The CDR3 DNA reads as TGTGCCAGCAGGCCGGATGGACGGGGGTTGAACGTGGGCTACACCTTC.

The genes are TRBV6-5 and TRBJ1-2; D is unresolved. V was cut by 4 bases and J by 4 bases, with 16 bases left in between. CDR3 length: 15 amino acids. Germline V CDR1 and CDR2: MNHEY, SVGAGI. DNA of the CDR3: TGTGCCAGCAGTTCCCCCGCCTCCAGGACCTATGGCTACACCTTC. It codes for CASSSPASRTYGYTF.

This chain links TRBV18 with TRBJ2-3; 10 bases map to TRBD1. CDR1 is KGHSH and CDR2 is LQKENI in the germline V gene. This CDR3 comprises 18 residues. V dropped 1 base and J dropped 3; count of bases not matched to a gene: 10. The CDR3, as DNA: TGTGCCAGCTCACCACTCCCCCGCACGGGACAGGGGACAGATACGCAGTATTTT. Its translation is CASSPLPRTGQGTDTQYF.

This chain links TRBV7-9 with TRBJ1-1; tentative D call: TRBD1 (5 bases). The CDR3 is 13 amino acids. With 5 bases removed from V and 7 bases from J, the gap between germline ends came to 14 bases. CDR1 SEHNR and CDR2 FQNEAQ come from the germline V gene (reference sequence). For the CDR3, the DNA is TGTGCCAGCAGCCCCACCCGGGGGAATGAAGCTTTCTTT. It specifies CASSPTRGNEAFF.

The CDR3 region has the DNA TGCGCCAGCAGTTCCAACGCCGTTGGGGGCACTGAAGCTTTCTTT. The encoded protein is CASSSNAVGGTEAFF. The rearrangement joins TRBV5-1 to TRBJ1-1; weak D call: TRBD1 (5 bases). The V and J ends lost 5 bases and 4 bases respectively, with 18 bases between them. Germline assignment: CDR1 SGHRS and CDR2 YFSETQ. This CDR3 contains 15 residues.

Written as DNA, the CDR3 is TGTGCCAGCAGCCTGACAGGGTCCAGTTACAATGAGCAGTTCTTC. Its protein is CASSLTGSSYNEQFF. This chain connects TRBV11-3 to TRBJ2-1; TRBD1 matches at 7 bases. Germline V lookup: CDR1 SGHNT, CDR2 YENEEA. This CDR3 has 15 residues. The V and J ends lost 5 bases and 4 bases, in that order; junction bases with no gene match: 8.

The V gene is TRBV28, the J gene TRBJ1-6; D is unresolved. The germline gives CDR1 MDHEN, CDR2 SYDVKM. The CDR3 is 16 amino acids. Trimming removed 2 bases at V and 0 bases at J, with 8 bases between. The CDR3 loop reads CASSLVLSSYNSPLHF. CDR3 in DNA: TGTGCCAGCAGTTTAGTTCTGAGCTCCTATAATTCACCCCTCCACTTT. Full variable domain (outside the CDR3, taken from reference TRBV28 and TRBJ1-6): DVKVTQSSRYLVKRTGEKVFLECVQDMDHENMFWYRQDPGLGLRLIYFSYDVKMKEKGDIPEGYSVSREKKERFSLILESASTNQTSMYLCASSLVLSSYNSPLHFGNGTRLTVT.

V is TRBV2 and J is TRBJ1-2; 11 bases match TRBD1. V dropped 10 bases and J dropped 7; count of bases not matched to a gene: 5. CDR3 length: 12 residues. Germline V lookup: CDR1 SNHLY, CDR2 FYNNEI. CDR3: CATQGQGAGYTF. As DNA, the CDR3 is TGTGCCACCCAAGGACAGGGGGCTGGCTACACCTTC.

This chain joins TRBV4-2 and TRBJ1-1, with 9 nucleotides matching TRBD1. The CDR3 consists of 14 residues. Germline-derived CDR1 and CDR2 are LGHNA and YNFKEQ. Trimming took 4 bases from V and 1 from J; bases not matched to a gene: 1. This CDR3 reads CASSRGQGNTEAFF. The CDR3 DNA is TGTGCCAGCAGCCGGGGACAGGGGAACACTGAAGCTTTCTTT.

This chain links TRBV27 with TRBJ2-3, with D perhaps matching TRBD2 (7 bases). The CDR3 spans 14 residues. Trimming took 4 bases from V and 4 from J, leaving 12 bases between them. Germline assignment: CDR1 MNHEY and CDR2 SMNVEV (reference sequence). The CDR3 nucleotides are TGTGCCAGCAGTTCCCTGGGGGGGCCAGATACGCAGTATTTT. Its protein is CASSSLGGPDTQYF.

V and J are TRBV7-6 and TRBJ2-3; 10 bases are a match to TRBD2. V lost 8 bases and J lost 3; bases outside the gene matches: 5. The CDR3 totals 14 residues. CDR1 and CDR2 (germline): SGHVS, FNYEAQ. CDR3 sequence: CASQRGGQTDTQYF. As DNA, the CDR3 is TGTGCCAGCCAGCGGGGGGGCCAGACAGATACGCAGTATTTT.

The chain links TRBV11-1 to TRBJ1-1; unclear D gene. The germline V and J ends were trimmed by 6 bases and 5 bases, with 13 bases remaining between them. The CDR3 has 13 residues. Germline lookup yields CDR1 SGHAT and CDR2 FQDESV (reference sequence). For the CDR3, the DNA is TGTGCCAGCAGTCCCTCCCTGAGGACTGAAGCTTTCTTT. As protein: CASSPSLRTEAFF.

The rearrangement uses TRBV7-2 and TRBJ1-1; the D gene is possibly TRBD1 (6 bases). The CDR3 loop spans 13 amino acids. With 6 bases removed from V and 5 bases from J, the gap between germline ends came to 13 bases. Per germline, CDR1 SGHTA and CDR2 FQGNSA. The CDR3 spells CASRQGQLTEAFF. CDR3 nucleotides: TGTGCCAGCAGACAAGGACAGTTAACTGAAGCTTTCTTT. The entire variable domain, with the rest obtained from reference TRBV7-2 and TRBJ1-1, is as follows: GAGVSQSPSNKVTEKGKDVELRCDPISGHTALYWYRQSLGQGLEFLIYFQGNSAPDKSGLPSDRFSAERTGGSVSTLTIQRTQQEDSAVYLCASRQGQLTEAFFGQGTRLTVV.

J is TRBJ1-2 and V is TRBV5-1; a possible D gene is TRBD1 (5 bases). V was clipped by 0 bases and J by 7 bases, with 7 bases between them. CDR1 and CDR2 (germline): SGHRS, YFSETQ. CDR3 length: 12 residues. The CDR3 is CASSLAGGGYTF. The CDR3 DNA reads as TGCGCCAGCAGCTTGGCCGGGGGTGGCTACACCTTC. Full variable domain (outside the CDR3, taken from reference TRBV5-1 and TRBJ1-2): KAGVTQTPRYLIKTRGQQVTLSCSPISGHRSVSWYQQTPGQGLQFLFEYFSETQRNKGNFPGRFSGRQFSNSRSEMNVSTLELGDSALYLCASSLAGGGYTFGSGTRLTVV.

CDR3 amino acids: CASSRDRFPNYGYTF. CDR3 nucleotide sequence: TGTGCCAGCAGCCGAGACAGGTTCCCTAACTATGGCTACACCTTC. The chain uses TRBV3-1 (or the pseudogene TRBV3-2) and TRBJ1-2; D might be TRBD1 (6 bases). Germline CDR1 LGHDT, CDR2 YNNKEL (reference sequence). The CDR3 sequence is 15 residues long. The V gene lost 4 bases and the J gene lost 0 bases, with 12 bases spanning the gap.

This chain links TRBV6-4 with TRBJ2-2; no reliable D call. The CDR3 has 16 amino acids. Germline-derived CDR1 and CDR2 are MRHNA and SNTAGT. V gave up 3 bases and J gave up 0 bases, with 11 bases separating them. CDR3 DNA sequence: TGTGCCAGCAGTGATTACAGCCCATCGAACACCGGGGAGCTGTTTTTT. This encodes CASSDYSPSNTGELFF.